The TCR beta chain described here comes from a study of T cells in Graves' hyperthyroidism and ophthalmopathy. Study as a whole: At the time of initial diagnosis and before any treatment, peripheral blood was collected.

This CDR3 spans 17 amino acids. V lost 6 bases, J lost 2 bases, and 10 bases stayed unmatched. CDR1 is SQVTM, CDR2 ANQGSEA, per germline. This clonotype was observed at least ten times. TCR beta CDR3 regions were amplified from RNA. Using the HTBI primer set, a first-round RT-PCR was run on the TCR CDR3. TCRdb independently ran MiXCR on the multiplex PCR reads; one entry per CDR3 protein. The repertoire holds around 300,000 distinct CDR3 sequences, with around 25% as singletons. Diagnosis of hyperthyroidism was new in patients aged 18 to 65, and its duration was under 2 months. The sequencing sample was made of blood. The sequence was collected from a middle-aged man with Graves' hyperthyroidism that later progressed to Graves' ophthalmopathy. This rearrangement joins TRBV29-1 to TRBJ2-7, with TRBD2 identical over 16 bases. CDR3 residues: CSVETGTSGRGAYEQYF. The CDR3 nucleotides read TGCAGCGTGGAAACCGGGACTAGCGGGAGGGGTGCCTACGAGCAGTACTTC.